This T cell receptor (beta chain) was sequenced for a study of liver allograft versus peripheral blood T cells. Study-wide context: The authors compared T cell receptor repertoires in transplanted livers with recipients' peripheral blood repertoires.

The table lists this clonotype with many counts. TCRdb itself ran the reads through MiXCR, one entry per CDR3 protein. Here the sample spans 9,000 to 10,000 distinct CDR3 sequences, 18% being singletons. The germline gives CDR1 SEHNR, CDR2 FQNEAQ (reference sequence). V shed 2 bases and J shed 0 bases, with 4 bases lying between them. This CDR3 has 13 residues. The gene calls are TRBV7-9 and TRBJ1-1; D gene unclear. The sequence derives from a human patient who had a liver transplant. Some T cells may trace back to the graft donor. CDR3 sequence reads: CASSLHVNTEAFF. CDR3 DNA sequence: TGTGCCAGCAGCTTACACGTGAACACTGAAGCTTTCTTT.